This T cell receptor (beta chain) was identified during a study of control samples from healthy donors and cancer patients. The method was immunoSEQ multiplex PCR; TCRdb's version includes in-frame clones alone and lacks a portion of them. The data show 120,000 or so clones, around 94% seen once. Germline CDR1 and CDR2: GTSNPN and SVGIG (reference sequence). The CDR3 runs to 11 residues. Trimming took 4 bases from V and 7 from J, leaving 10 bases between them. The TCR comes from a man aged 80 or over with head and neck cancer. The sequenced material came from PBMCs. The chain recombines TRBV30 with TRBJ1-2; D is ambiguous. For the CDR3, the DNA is TGTGCCTGGATCGCATGGGGTGGCTACACCTTC. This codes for CAWIAWGGYTF.